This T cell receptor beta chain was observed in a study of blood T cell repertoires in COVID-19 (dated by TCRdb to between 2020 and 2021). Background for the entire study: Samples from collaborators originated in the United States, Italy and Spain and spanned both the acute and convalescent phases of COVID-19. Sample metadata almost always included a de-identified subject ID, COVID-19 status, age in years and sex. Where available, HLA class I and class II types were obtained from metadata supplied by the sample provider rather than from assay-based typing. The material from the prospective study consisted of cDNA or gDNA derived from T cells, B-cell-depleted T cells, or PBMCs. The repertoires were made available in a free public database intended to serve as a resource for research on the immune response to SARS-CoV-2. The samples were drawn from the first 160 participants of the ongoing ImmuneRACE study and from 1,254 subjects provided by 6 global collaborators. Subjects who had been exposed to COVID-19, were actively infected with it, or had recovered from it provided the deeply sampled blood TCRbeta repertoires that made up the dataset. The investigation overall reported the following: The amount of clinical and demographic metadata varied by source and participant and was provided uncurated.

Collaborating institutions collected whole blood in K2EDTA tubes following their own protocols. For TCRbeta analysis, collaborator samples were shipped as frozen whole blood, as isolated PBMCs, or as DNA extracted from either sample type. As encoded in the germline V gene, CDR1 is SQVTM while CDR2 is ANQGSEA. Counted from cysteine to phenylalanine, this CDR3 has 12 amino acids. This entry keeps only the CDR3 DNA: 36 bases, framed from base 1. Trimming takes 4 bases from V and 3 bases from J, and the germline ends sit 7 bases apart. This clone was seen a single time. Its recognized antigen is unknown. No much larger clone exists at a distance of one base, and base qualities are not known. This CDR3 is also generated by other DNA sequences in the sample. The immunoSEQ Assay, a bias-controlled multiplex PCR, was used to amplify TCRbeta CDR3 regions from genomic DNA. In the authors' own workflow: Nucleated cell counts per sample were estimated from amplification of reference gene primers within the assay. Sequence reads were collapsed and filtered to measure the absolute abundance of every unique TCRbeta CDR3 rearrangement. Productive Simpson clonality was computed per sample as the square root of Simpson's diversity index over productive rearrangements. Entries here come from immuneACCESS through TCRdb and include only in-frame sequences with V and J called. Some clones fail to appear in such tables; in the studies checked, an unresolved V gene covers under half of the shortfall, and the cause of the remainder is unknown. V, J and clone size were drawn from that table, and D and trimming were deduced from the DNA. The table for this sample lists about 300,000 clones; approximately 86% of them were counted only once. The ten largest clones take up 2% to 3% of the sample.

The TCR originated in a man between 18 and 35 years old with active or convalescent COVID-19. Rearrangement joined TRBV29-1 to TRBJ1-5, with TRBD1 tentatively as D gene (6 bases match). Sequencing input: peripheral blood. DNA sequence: TGCAGCGTTGGGGACATCAATCAGCCCCAGCATTTT. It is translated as CSVGDINQPQHF.